This paragraph covers one T cell receptor (beta chain) sequence. Its antigen is still unknown. One base away there is no much larger clone; base qualities are not given. This sample also contains other DNA sequences that code for the same CDR3. The donors were healthy, HIV-negative adults who had no recently reported acute infections or vaccinations. Only Caucasian adults living in Nashville, Tennessee, USA were represented among the donors. CD4+ T cells were enriched by magnetic negative selection; naive cells were then positively selected on CD45RA, and the negative fraction formed the memory subset. After blood collection by leukapheresis, PBMCs were isolated using Ficoll-Histopaque density gradient centrifugation and then cryopreserved in the vapor phase of liquid nitrogen. Purity and quantity of every magnetically sorted T cell population were checked by analytical flow cytometry. Genomic DNA was isolated from each sorted fraction and quantified by UV absorbance on a Nanodrop 2000c.

Using the deep immunoSEQ assay, TCR CDR3 regions were amplified from genomic DNA by multiplex PCR. Extracted genomic DNA from each cell subset was distributed evenly across all wells of several immunoSEQ 96-well plates, and each plate was treated as a replicate. For sorted subsets, each replicate PCR was loaded with approximately 200 ng genomic DNA, equivalent to 32,000 or so T cell genomes. Purified libraries were quantified with a Qubit 3.0 fluorometer, sized on a Bioanalyzer 2100, and re-quantified with the KAPA Library Quantification kit. Every immunoSEQ 96-well plate was sequenced on a dedicated single-read 150-cycle Illumina NextSeq 550 flow cell. The study's processing was this. The immunoSEQ output contained only junctional sequences without quality scores, so filtering could not match that applied to full-length reads. Sequences were annotated with PyIR, a Python wrapper for IgBLAST v1.9, and V/J genes and CDR3 were assigned using IMGT germline references. Reads with weak V/J assignments (E-value above 1e-6), missing CDR3, stop codons, out-of-frame junctions, or ambiguous translated residues were removed. V3J clonotypes were defined as sequences sharing the same inferred V gene, J gene, and CDR3 amino acid sequence. Percentage overlap between repertoires was computed as shared unique clonotypes divided by the size of the smaller repertoire. RTK rarefaction, the Chao1 estimator, and Recon v2.1 estimates of unobserved clonotypes were used to assess repertoire richness. Generation probabilities were computed with OLGA for all TCRbeta clonotypes obtained by the gDNA method from four donors. This is the immuneACCESS table as TCRdb keeps it, with only in-frame sequences that have V and J called. A part of the clones is gone; compared with another copy, unresolved V genes explain less than half, and the rest is unexplained. That table is the source of V, J and clone size, and D and trimming were worked out from the DNA. The sample table holds about 2.5 million clones, of which around 93% were seen once. The ten biggest clones cover approximately 0.4% of the sample.

This specimen belongs to a study of shared clonotypes between healthy human individuals (dated by TCRdb to the early 2020s). For context, the study as a whole: The cohort included three men and a couple of women between 18 and 49 years of age. Per donor, three plates each were used for CD4 naive and CD4 memory, two for CD8 naive, and one for CD8 memory. To estimate repertoire size and how much clonotype sharing occurs between individuals, the study deeply sequenced the blood TCR repertoires of roughly 5 healthy adults. Leukapheresis yielded between about 0.94 and 8.9 billion PBMCs per donor. To increase sequencing depth and limit assay-specific biases, different laboratories used diverse techniques to prepare libraries and sequence TCR repertoires. What the research found in general, with its limitations: Sharing across several donors was observed for 5% to 6.5% of naive CD4, about 4% of naive CD8, 2% to 2.5% of memory CD4, and around 0.4% of memory CD8 clonotypes. The genetic and exposure-history diversity represented was limited by the small number of donors. Based on pairwise subsampling, the degree of clonotype sharing among donors was expected to be affected by sequencing depth. Clonotypes shared by all four sorted-subset donors showed higher generation probabilities than non-shared clonotypes. Rarefaction of sorted-subset datasets indicated incomplete sequencing despite the large sequencing depth. Naive subsets generally had larger estimated clonotype richness than memory subsets. Sampling was restricted to blood, and TCR repertoires in tissue are likely to differ from TCR repertoires in blood.

V is cut back by 3 bases and J by 5 bases, with 2 bases in the junction unmatched. From cysteine to phenylalanine, the CDR3 is 13 amino acids long. CDR3 DNA is the only sequence kept; it has 39 bases, read in frame from the first base. Based on the germline V gene (reference sequence), the CDR1 and CDR2 sequences are SEHNR and FQNEAQ. Sequenced: naive CD4+ T cells from PBMCs. This specimen's cell subset or site label, interpreted: CD45RA+ positively selected. The sequence was obtained from a man aged 18 to 29 in good health. Some clones in this sample may be carry-over from other donors' samples. Recombination joined TRBV7-9 with TRBJ2-3; TRBD1 agrees with 7 junctional bases. The nucleotides read TGTGCCAGCAGCTTGGCAGGGGGAGATACGCAGTATTTT. It is translated as CASSLAGGDTQYF.